This paragraph reports one T cell receptor beta chain. Under the authors' procedure: Reference gene primer amplification gave estimated nucleated cell counts. The protocol was immunoSEQ multiplex PCR, while the TCRdb copy is restricted to in-frame clones and leaves out a portion. V, J and clone size derive from that table, while D and trimming were established from the DNA sequence. Altogether around 190,000 clones are present, 70% to 85% being singletons, with the ten largest covering 9.5% to 15%. This entry is derived from a study of blood T cell repertoires in COVID-19. Study information: COVID-19 samples from acute and convalescent phases originated in the United States, Italy and Spain. PBMCs, B-cell-depleted T cells, or T cells provided the cDNA or gDNA that made up the material.

Germline loops: CDR1 MDHEN, CDR2 SYDVKM. Trimming took off 0 bases at V and 5 bases at J, with 11 bases between the two ends. The CDR3 length is 15 residues. The specimen was peripheral blood. V is TRBV28 and J is TRBJ1-5, with a possible D match to TRBD1 (6 bases). The sequence was obtained from a woman aged 50 to 60 with acute or convalescent COVID-19. Here the CDR3 reads CASSLWGRGDQPQHF. For the CDR3, the DNA is TGTGCCAGCAGTTTATGGGGCAGGGGCGATCAGCCCCAGCATTTT. Complete variable domain (other parts from reference TRBV28 and TRBJ1-5): DVKVTQSSRYLVKRTGEKVFLECVQDMDHENMFWYRQDPGLGLRLIYFSYDVKMKEKGDIPEGYSVSREKKERFSLILESASTNQTSMYLCASSLWGRGDQPQHFGDGTRLSIL.